This entry lists 26 T cell receptor beta chains sequenced from one sample in a study of neoadjuvant anti-PD-1 for oral cavity cancer. Here immunoSEQ multiplex PCR was the method, and the copy in TCRdb shows in-frame clones only, minus some. The table lists about 37,000 clones, 38% of them singletons. Time point in this sample: after neoadjuvant nivolumab, at surgical resection. The sample here was tumor tissue, taken after nivolumab (anti-PD-1) treatment. The receptors here all came from a person aged 35 to 85 with oral cavity squamous cell carcinoma.

This clone was counted a few times. The V call is TRBV25-1, the J call TRBJ2-1, with 8 bases lining up with TRBD2. With V trimmed by 3 bases and J by 9 bases, 7 bases remained unmatched. Germline values: CDR1 MGHDK, CDR2 SYGVNS. This CDR3 is built from 14 residues. The CDR3 loop is CASSEPGTRAEQFF. The CDR3 DNA reads TGTGCCAGCAGTGAGCCCGGGACTAGAGCTGAGCAGTTCTTC. Full variable domain (missing parts from reference TRBV25-1 and TRBJ2-1): EADIYQTPRYLVIGTGKKITLECSQTMGHDKMYWYQQDPGMELHLIHYSYGVNSTEKGDLSSESTVSRIRTEHFPLTLESARPSHTSQYLCASSEPGTRAEQFFGPGTRLTVL.

The V call is TRBV4-1, the J call TRBJ2-5; D is possibly TRBD2 (6 bases). Between the trimmed V and J ends, which lost 7 bases and 5 bases, there was a span of 20 bases. Germline V lookup: CDR1 MGHRA, CDR2 YSYEKL. The CDR3 length is 15 residues. In DNA form, the CDR3 reads TGCGCCAGCAATTTAGACCTCCAAAGCGGGGAGACCCAGTACTTC. Translated, it gives CASNLDLQSGETQYF.

This chain uses TRBV7-3 with TRBJ2-2, with 10 bases matching TRBD1. Losses at the gene ends were 5 bases for V and 8 bases for J; bases not matched to a gene: 14. The germline V gene encodes CDR1 SGHTA and CDR2 FQGTGA. The CDR3 length is 17 residues. In DNA form, the CDR3 reads TGTGCCAGCAGCGAAACCCCGGGACAGGGGCGATCTGGGGAGCTGTTTTTT. This codes for CASSETPGQGRSGELFF.

This clone was found a few times. The CDR3: CASRVLRASGYTF. Here the CDR3 DNA reads TGTGCCAGCAGGGTCCTAAGGGCGTCCGGCTACACCTTC. The V call is TRBV21-1, the J call TRBJ1-2. TRBV21-1 is listed as a pseudogene. CDR3 size: 13 residues.

This clone was seen once. V usage is TRBV2 and J usage is TRBJ1-2; D possibly corresponds to TRBD1 (6 bases). The V end was cut by 6 bases, the J end by 4 bases, with 15 bases between. Per germline, CDR1 SNHLY and CDR2 FYNNEI. This CDR3 is built from 14 residues. The CDR3 bases are TGTGCCAGCAGAGCTTACAGGGAGCGCTATGGCTACACCTTC. Encoded protein: CASRAYRERYGYTF.

This clone appeared a few times. The chain employs TRBV5-1 and TRBJ1-1; no reliable D call. The germline gives CDR1 SGHRS, CDR2 YFSETQ. The length of the CDR3 is 13 residues. The V end lost 2 bases, the J end lost 3 bases, and 8 bases lay between the germline ends. Here the CDR3 reads CASSFLGDTEAFF. Written as DNA, the CDR3 is TGCGCCAGCAGCTTCCTCGGTGACACTGAAGCTTTCTTT.

The table lists this clone with many counts. The J gene is TRBJ2-7, the V gene TRBV6-1; weak D call: TRBD1 (6 bases). Germline V gene sequence: CDR1 MNHNS, CDR2 SASEGT. The CDR3 runs to 14 residues. Trimming took 5 bases from V and 7 from J, leaving 18 bases between them. The CDR3 is CASSRQEGDGEQYF. The CDR3, as DNA: TGTGCCAGCAGTCGACAGGAAGGGGATGGAGAGCAGTACTTC.

This clone was seen a handful of times. V is TRBV7-3 and J is TRBJ2-1; 8 positions agree with TRBD2. Germline V gene data show CDR1 as SGHTA and CDR2 as FQGTGA. CDR3 length: 17 residues. V dropped 5 bases and J dropped 6; count of bases not matched to a gene: 15. This CDR3 reads CASSPNGREGPSNEQFF. In DNA, the CDR3 is TGTGCCAGCAGCCCGAACGGGAGGGAGGGACCGTCCAATGAGCAGTTCTTC.

This clone was picked up a small number of times. J is TRBJ2-7 and V is TRBV4-2, with 7 bases aligning to TRBD2. Germline assignment: CDR1 LGHNA and CDR2 YNFKEQ. This CDR3 has 14 residues. Germline trimming cut 8 bases from V and 1 base from J; bases unmatched to any gene: 8. CDR3 loop: CASSWREPSYEQYF. The CDR3 DNA reads as TGTGCCAGCTCCTGGCGGGAGCCTTCCTACGAGCAGTACTTC.

Regarding this clone: A far larger clone lies a single base away; this is likely a read error. This chain links TRBV4-1 with TRBJ1-4; D might be TRBD1 (5 bases). The V gene's germline CDR1 is MGHRA and CDR2 YSYEKL. The CDR3 consists of 19 residues. The V end was cut by 0 bases, the J end by 0 bases, with 17 bases between. CDR3: CASSQDPRDRTPTNEKLFF. The CDR3 DNA reads TGCGCCAGCAGCCAAGATCCGCGGGACCGAACCCCAACTAATGAAAAACTGTTTTTT.

The table lists this clone with many counts. V and J are TRBV12-5 and TRBJ2-1; D is possibly TRBD1 (9 bases). The CDR3 runs to 14 residues. Germline V gene data show CDR1 as LGHNT and CDR2 as FRNRAP. Between the trimmed V and J ends, which lost 9 bases and 4 bases, there was a span of 16 bases. The CDR3 region is CASVAGQGYNEQFF. Here the CDR3 DNA reads TGTGCTAGCGTAGCGGGACAGGGTTACAATGAGCAGTTCTTC.

J is TRBJ1-3 and V is TRBV13; 9 bases are a match to TRBD1. From germline, CDR1 is PRHDT and CDR2 FYEKMQ (reference sequence). Trimming took 4 bases from V and 4 from J; bases not matched to a gene: 8. The CDR3 spans 16 residues. In DNA, the CDR3 is TGTGCCAGCAGCTCAATTCAGGACAGGGGAGGAAACACCATATATTTT. Translation: CASSSIQDRGGNTIYF. The whole variable domain, remainder taken from reference TRBV13 and TRBJ1-3, is AAGVIQSPRHLIKEKRETATLKCYPIPRHDTVYWYQQGPGQDPQFLISFYEKMQSDKGSIPDRFSAQQFSDYHSELNMSSLELGDSALYFCASSSIQDRGGNTIYFGEGSWLTVV.

The rearrangement joins TRBV4-2 to TRBJ2-7; TRBD2 matches at 10 bases. CDR3 length equals 16 residues. Losses at the gene ends were 0 bases for V and 3 bases for J; bases not matched to a gene: 5. CDR1 is LGHNA, CDR2 YNFKEQ, per germline. CDR3 DNA sequence: TGTGCCAGCAGCCAAGACCCGTCTAGCGGGAGCTACGAGCAGTACTTC. Translating it yields CASSQDPSSGSYEQYF.

This chain uses TRBV14 with TRBJ2-7; TRBD1 is a possible D gene (5 bases). Trimming cost V 3 bases and J 4 bases, with 16 bases left between them. The CDR3 extends over 15 amino acids. The germline V gene has CDR1 SGHDN and CDR2 FVKESK. DNA of the CDR3: TGTGCCAGCAGCCACCGGACACAAGAAGATTACGAGCAGTACTTC. Translated: CASSHRTQEDYEQYF.

This clone appeared a few times. The V gene is TRBV9, the J gene TRBJ2-7; D might be TRBD1 (5 bases). V was shortened by 4 bases and J by 2 bases, with 13 bases between the two germline ends. Germline V gene sequence: CDR1 SGDLS, CDR2 YYNGEE. The CDR3 is 14 amino acids. CDR3 region: CASSPTDRAYEQYF. The CDR3 DNA follows: TGTGCCAGCAGCCCAACTGACAGAGCCTACGAGCAGTACTTC.

The rearrangement uses TRBV15 and TRBJ2-3; 9 bases match TRBD1. CDR3 length: 18 amino acids. V was clipped by 2 bases and J by 5 bases; unmatched bases: 14. The V gene's germline CDR1 is LNHNV and CDR2 YYDKDF (reference sequence). The CDR3 bases are TGTGCCACCAGCAGACCATACGGCATGGACAGGGGTATAGATACGCAGTATTTT. Translation: CATSRPYGMDRGIDTQYF.

The V gene is TRBV30, the J gene TRBJ1-2; D uncertain. This CDR3 has 15 residues. Trimming took 0 bases from V and 8 from J, leaving 19 bases between them. Per the germline V gene, CDR1 is GTSNPN and CDR2 is SVGIG (reference sequence). The CDR3 spells CAWSVPRVTRRGYTF. Written as DNA, the CDR3 is TGTGCCTGGAGTGTACCACGGGTGACCCGACGGGGCTACACCTTC.

This clone has a handful of counts. The gene calls are TRBV28 and TRBJ1-2, with TRBD1 identical over 8 bases. Germline lookup yields CDR1 MDHEN and CDR2 SYDVKM. J gave up 4 bases and V 8 bases, and 6 bases lay outside the gene matches. This CDR3 is built from 13 residues. CDR3 nucleotides: TGTGCCAGCGGCAGGGGGCGCGTCTATGGCTACACCTTC. Protein sequence: CASGRGRVYGYTF.

This sequence joins TRBV29-1 and TRBJ2-6, with a possible D match to TRBD2 (6 bases). This CDR3 has 14 residues. V lost 7 bases, J lost 4 bases, and 14 bases lay in between. Germline V gene lookup returns CDR1 SQVTM and CDR2 ANQGSEA. This CDR3 is CSAYGGAGANVLTF. The CDR3 DNA follows: TGCAGCGCTTACGGCGGGGCCGGGGCCAACGTCCTGACTTTC.

V usage is TRBV7-9 and J usage is TRBJ1-1; D ambiguous. Looked up from germline, CDR1 is SEHNR and CDR2 is FQNEAQ (reference sequence). Trimming shortened V by 5 bases and J by 0 bases, and 7 bases separated the two germline ends. The CDR3 runs to 13 residues. CDR3 sequence (DNA): TGTGCCAGCAGCCCAGTATTGAACACTGAAGCTTTCTTT. Translated, it gives CASSPVLNTEAFF.

The rearrangement uses TRBV11-2 and TRBJ2-5; the match to TRBD1 covers 7 bases. V lost 5 bases, J lost 5 bases, and 11 bases stayed unmatched. This CDR3 has 15 amino acids. The germline V gene encodes CDR1 SGHAT and CDR2 FQNNGV. This CDR3 is CASSPPRGGIETQYF. The CDR3 nucleotides are TGTGCCAGCAGCCCCCCGCGAGGGGGCATTGAGACCCAGTACTTC.

This clone was observed a few times. The V call is TRBV5-1, the J call TRBJ2-3, with TRBD1 as a possible D gene (6 bases). V lost 2 bases and J 0 bases, leaving 10 bases between the germline ends. The CDR3 runs 15 residues. From germline, CDR1 is SGHRS and CDR2 YFSETQ. The CDR3 loop is CASSLGGPSTDTQYF. In nucleotides, the CDR3 is TGCGCCAGCAGCTTAGGGGGACCAAGCACAGATACGCAGTATTTT.

This chain's CDR3 is CAWSPGTGLSEKLFF. The CDR3 region has the DNA TGTGCCTGGAGCCCCGGGACAGGGTTAAGTGAAAAACTGTTTTTT. The chain carries TRBV30 and TRBJ1-4; TRBD1 matches 9 bases. This CDR3 is built from 15 residues. Germline loops: CDR1 GTSNPN, CDR2 SVGIG (reference sequence). The junction had 9 bases not matched to a gene; V was cut back by 3 bases and J by 7 bases.

The chain recombines TRBV5-1 with TRBJ1-1, with D hard to call. V gave up 7 bases and J gave up 4 bases, with 23 bases separating them. From germline, CDR1 is SGHRS and CDR2 YFSETQ. This CDR3 has 16 residues. CDR3 sequence: CASSPWGGESTTEAFF. Here the CDR3 DNA reads TGCGCCAGCTCCCCCTGGGGAGGAGAGTCTACCACTGAAGCTTTCTTT.

This chain uses TRBV7-9 with TRBJ1-1, with a weak D call TRBD1 (6 bases). Per germline, CDR1 SEHNR and CDR2 FQNEAQ (reference sequence). The CDR3 covers 15 residues. Trimming pared 1 base from V and 6 bases from J, leaving 15 bases between. As DNA, the CDR3 is TGTGCCAGCAGCTTAGTCGGGGGGCGTTTGGCTGAAGCTTTCTTT. This sequence encodes CASSLVGGRLAEAFF.

This chain uses TRBV9 with TRBJ1-1; D is uncertain. From germline, CDR1 is SGDLS and CDR2 YYNGEE. The CDR3 length is 14 residues. Trimming cost V 3 bases and J 7 bases, with 16 bases left between them. The CDR3 reads CASSARINLGEAFF. CDR3 bases: TGTGCCAGCAGCGCCAGGATAAATCTCGGTGAAGCTTTCTTT.